This T cell receptor beta chain was recovered during a study of T cells expressing NK-cell markers. Background on the study: Investigators obtained TCR beta repertoires from sorted CD3+CD56+NKG2C+, CD3+CD56+NKG2C- and CD3+CD56-NKG2C+ T cells. Points from the study as a whole: Whether expanded NKG2C+ T cell clones were HCMV-specific remained unclear. The leading position in the CD3+CD56-NKG2C+ fraction of four donors also went to these clonotypes.

A word on this clonotype: Antigen: not known.

Per the germline V gene, CDR1 is SGHDN and CDR2 is FVKESK. The CDR3 is 16 amino acids. TCRdb reanalyzed the 5' RACE reads and collapses them to one entry per CDR3 protein, without DNA. In all, the sample yields 550,000 to 600,000 distinct CDR3 sequences. The chain links TRBV14 to TRBJ2-5; TCRdb's assignment of TRBD1 cannot be checked, as there is no DNA. This receptor was identified in a man aged 18 to 35 in good health. Source material: blood T cells: a sorted CD56 or NKG2C T cell subset, CD4+ or CD8+ T cells, or bulk PBMC T cells (not recorded which). CDR3 sequence: CASSPRGSSIQETQYF.